This is a list of T cell receptor beta chains from one sample in a study of OX40 agonist ivuxolimab in advanced cancers. TCRdb's copy holds only in-frame clones and misses some; the assay was immunoSEQ multiplex PCR. The sample shows tens of thousands of clones, around 87% of them seen only once. Source: CD4+ or CD8+ T cells sorted from blood, taken in a trial of the OX40 agonist ivuxolimab. These receptors were collected from an adult with an advanced solid tumor such as melanoma, head and neck, liver or kidney cancer. CDR3s include the opening cysteine and the closing phenylalanine or tryptophan. The D gene is left open where the match is weak. Rows give clone size only sometimes, using once, few, many, or a class for an expanded clone.

j_gene	abundance	d_gene	v_gene	len	CDR3aa	CDR3nt
TRBJ2-3	NA	TRBD1	TRBV28	13	CASSGTGTDTQYF	TGTGCCAGCAGTGGGACAGGGACCGATACGCAGTATTTT
TRBJ2-3	NA	NA	TRBV11-2	13	CASSLGLGDTQYF	TGTGCCAGCAGCTTAGGCCTAGGGGATACGCAGTATTTT
TRBJ2-7	NA	NA	TRBV6-6	14	CAIRGTYKSYEQYF	TGTGCCATTCGAGGGACTTATAAATCCTACGAGCAGTACTTC
TRBJ1-6	NA	NA	TRBV6-5	14	CASSYRSGDSPLHF	TGTGCCAGCAGTTACAGGTCAGGGGATTCACCCCTCCACTTT
TRBJ2-7	NA	NA	TRBV20-1	11	CSAIHPYEQYF	TGCAGTGCTATACACCCCTACGAGCAGTACTTC
TRBJ2-3	NA	TRBD1	TRBV9	15	CASSGDRDRTDTQYF	TGTGCCAGCAGCGGAGACAGGGACCGCACAGATACGCAGTATTTT
TRBJ2-2	NA	NA	TRBV7-9	16	CASSLAREMNTGELFF	TGTGCCAGCAGCTTAGCCCGGGAGATGAACACCGGGGAGCTGTTTTTT
TRBJ2-1	NA	NA	TRBV4-2	13	CASSQGRSGEQFF	TGTGCCAGCAGCCAGGGGAGAAGCGGTGAGCAGTTCTTC
TRBJ2-1	NA	NA	TRBV6-1	13	CASTGEPYNEQFF	TGTGCCAGCACTGGGGAACCCTACAATGAGCAGTTCTTC
TRBJ2-7	NA	TRBD2	TRBV5-8	14	CASSPAGGSYEQYF	TGTGCCAGCAGCCCTGCGGGGGGGTCCTACGAGCAGTACTTC
TRBJ2-5	NA	TRBD1	TRBV28	14	CASSLDRAGETQYF	TGTGCCAGCAGTCTCGACAGGGCAGGGGAGACCCAGTACTTC
TRBJ2-1	NA	NA	TRBV15	14	CATSNMGLPNEQFF	TGTGCCACCAGCAATATGGGACTGCCCAATGAGCAGTTCTTC
TRBJ1-2	few	NA	TRBV2	11	CASQTGNGYTF	TGTGCCAGCCAAACAGGGAATGGCTACACCTTC
TRBJ2-5	NA	NA	TRBV30	12	CAWSPYQETQYF	TGTGCCTGGAGCCCGTACCAAGAGACCCAGTACTTC
TRBJ1-2	NA	NA	TRBV7-2	16	CASSLVAQTYNYGYTF	TGTGCCAGCAGCTTAGTAGCACAGACTTATAACTATGGCTACACCTTC
TRBJ2-2	NA	NA	TRBV5-4	16	CASRLLSGQNTGELFF	TGTGCCAGCCGACTCCTGTCGGGACAGAACACCGGGGAGCTGTTTTTT
TRBJ2-7	NA	NA	TRBV2	14	CASSEGGTTYEQYF	TGTGCCAGCAGTGAAGGGGGGACCACCTACGAGCAGTACTTC
TRBJ1-3	NA	NA	TRBV18	15	CASSPSTVSGNTIYF	TGTGCCAGCTCACCCTCGACGGTCTCTGGAAACACCATATATTTT
TRBJ2-3	NA	NA	TRBV10-3	12	CAISESGYTQYF	TGTGCCATCAGTGAGTCCGGGTATACGCAGTATTTT
TRBJ2-2	NA	NA	TRBV5-1	15	CASSLDAVISGELFF	TGCGCCAGCAGCTTGGATGCGGTAATATCCGGGGAGCTGTTTTTT
TRBJ1-4	NA	NA	TRBV19	15	CASSPQGTTNEKLFF	TGTGCCAGTAGTCCACAGGGAACCACCAATGAAAAACTGTTTTTT
TRBJ2-1	NA	NA	TRBV5-8	16	CASSSGTGGSYNEQFF	TGTGCCAGCAGCTCGGGGACTGGGGGCTCCTACAATGAGCAGTTCTTC
TRBJ1-5	NA	NA	TRBV21-1	12	CASSRQVQPQHF	TGTGCCAGCTCCAGACAGGTTCAGCCCCAGCATTTT
TRBJ2-3	NA	NA	TRBV30	14	CAWSLGGRTDTQYF	TGTGCCTGGAGCTTAGGAGGACGGACAGATACGCAGTATTTT
TRBJ2-1	NA	TRBD1	TRBV9	15	CASSVAPRGQGEQFF	TGTGCCAGCAGCGTAGCTCCTAGGGGGCAGGGTGAGCAGTTCTTC
TRBJ1-3	NA	NA	TRBV2	15	CASSDGGLPGNTIYF	TGTGCCAGCAGTGACGGGGGACTTCCTGGAAACACCATATATTTT
TRBJ2-6	NA	TRBD2	TRBV11-2	18	CASTFRTSGISGANVLTF	TGTGCCAGCACCTTCCGGACTAGCGGGATCTCTGGGGCCAACGTCCTGACTTTC
TRBJ2-3	NA	NA	TRBV29-1	15	CSVETGTAVSDTQYF	TGCAGCGTTGAAACCGGGACGGCGGTTTCAGATACGCAGTATTTT
TRBJ2-4	NA	NA	TRBV11-2	14	CASSQTLAKNIQYF	TGTGCCAGCAGTCAGACACTAGCCAAAAACATTCAGTACTTC
TRBJ1-5	NA	NA	TRBV19	13	CASSEQVDQPQHF	TGTGCCAGTAGCGAACAGGTGGATCAGCCCCAGCATTTT
TRBJ2-3	NA	TRBD1	TRBV12-5	16	CASGLLVQGAGDTQYF	TGTGCTAGTGGTTTGTTAGTCCAGGGGGCTGGGGATACGCAGTATTTT
TRBJ1-2	NA	NA	TRBV15	15	CATSRVETVDYGYTF	TGTGCCACCAGCAGAGTTGAGACAGTTGACTATGGCTACACCTTC
TRBJ1-2	NA	TRBD1	TRBV6-5	13	CASSYETGYGYTF	TGTGCCAGCAGTTACGAGACAGGGTATGGCTACACCTTC
TRBJ1-6	NA	TRBD1	TRBV5-1	15	CASSSRTGKESPLHF	TGCGCCAGCAGCTCCCGGACAGGGAAGGAGTCACCCCTCCACTTT
TRBJ1-1	NA	NA	TRBV7-8	11	CASSLVTEAFF	TGTGCCAGCAGCTTAGTGACTGAAGCTTTCTTT
TRBJ2-5	NA	NA	TRBV6-1	13	CASRGLNQETQYF	TGTGCCAGCAGAGGACTGAACCAAGAGACCCAGTACTTC
TRBJ1-3	NA	TRBD1	TRBV11-2	13	CASSLDRGNTIYF	TGTGCCAGCAGTCTGGACAGGGGAAACACCATATATTTT
TRBJ1-1	NA	NA	TRBV15	11	CATSDTVEAFF	TGTGCCACCAGCGATACAGTTGAAGCTTTCTTT
TRBJ1-2	NA	NA	TRBV6-1	14	CASSESALHYGYTF	TGTGCCAGCAGTGAGAGTGCCTTACACTATGGCTACACCTTC
TRBJ2-7	once	TRBD2	TRBV28	13	CATRKTGGYEQYF	TGTGCCACCCGAAAAACGGGAGGCTACGAGCAGTACTTC